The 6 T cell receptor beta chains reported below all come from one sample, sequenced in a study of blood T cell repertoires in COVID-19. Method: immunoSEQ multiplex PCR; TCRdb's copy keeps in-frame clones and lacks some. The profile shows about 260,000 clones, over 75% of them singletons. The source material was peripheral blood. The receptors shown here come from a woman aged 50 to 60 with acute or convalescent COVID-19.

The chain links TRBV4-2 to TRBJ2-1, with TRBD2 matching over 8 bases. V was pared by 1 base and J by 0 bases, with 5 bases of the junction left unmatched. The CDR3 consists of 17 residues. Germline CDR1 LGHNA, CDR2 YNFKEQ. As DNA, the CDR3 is TGTGCCAGCAGCCAAGGGTCTAGCGGGCCCTCCTACAATGAGCAGTTCTTC. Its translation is CASSQGSSGPSYNEQFF.

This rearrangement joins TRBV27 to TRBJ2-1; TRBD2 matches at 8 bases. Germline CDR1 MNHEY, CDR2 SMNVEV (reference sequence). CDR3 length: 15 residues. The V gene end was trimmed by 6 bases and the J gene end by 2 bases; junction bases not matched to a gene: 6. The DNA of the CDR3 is TGTGCCAGCAGCCCAGCGGGAGCGGCCTACAATGAGCAGTTCTTC. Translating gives CASSPAGAAYNEQFF.

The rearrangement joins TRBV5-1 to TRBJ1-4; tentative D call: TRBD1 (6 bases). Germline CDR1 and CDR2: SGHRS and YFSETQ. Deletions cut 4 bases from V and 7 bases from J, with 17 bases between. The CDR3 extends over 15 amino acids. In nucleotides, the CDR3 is TGCGCCAGCAGCATTACCACAGGGTACGGTGAAAAACTGTTTTTT. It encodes CASSITTGYGEKLFF.

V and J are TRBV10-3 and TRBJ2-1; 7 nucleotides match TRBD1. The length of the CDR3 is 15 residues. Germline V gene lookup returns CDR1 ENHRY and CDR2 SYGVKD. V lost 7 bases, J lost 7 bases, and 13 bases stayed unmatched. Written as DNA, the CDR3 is TGTGCCATCACTTTTACAGGGGACGTGCGGAATGAGCAGTTCTTC. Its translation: CAITFTGDVRNEQFF.

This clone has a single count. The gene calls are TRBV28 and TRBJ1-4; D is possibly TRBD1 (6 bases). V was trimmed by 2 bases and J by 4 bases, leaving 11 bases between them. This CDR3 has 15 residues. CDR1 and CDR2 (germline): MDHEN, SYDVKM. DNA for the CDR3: TGTGCCAGCAGTTTACTCGGGACAAGTAATGAAAAACTGTTTTTT. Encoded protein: CASSLLGTSNEKLFF. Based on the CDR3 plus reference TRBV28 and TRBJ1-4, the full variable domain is DVKVTQSSRYLVKRTGEKVFLECVQDMDHENMFWYRQDPGLGLRLIYFSYDVKMKEKGDIPEGYSVSREKKERFSLILESASTNQTSMYLCASSLLGTSNEKLFFGSGTQLSVL.

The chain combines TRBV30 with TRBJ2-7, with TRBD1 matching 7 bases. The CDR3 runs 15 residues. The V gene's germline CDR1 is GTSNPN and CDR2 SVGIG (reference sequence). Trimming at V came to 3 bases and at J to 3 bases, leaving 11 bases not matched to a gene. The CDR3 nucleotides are TGTGCCTGGAGGAGGTTAGCAGGGGGAAACTACGAGCAGTACTTC. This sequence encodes CAWRRLAGGNYEQYF.